This TCR beta chain was found in a study of CD8 T cells in Susac syndrome. An input of 0.5 to 1 ug of RNA was subjected to reverse transcription using random hexamers. The authors amplified TCR beta CDR3 across 54 Vbeta and 13 Jbeta using immunoSEQ multiplex PCR. TCRdb re-analysed the immunoSEQ multiplex PCR reads in MiXCR, keeping a single row per CDR3 protein. The table records approximately 170,000 distinct CDR3 sequences, approximately 95% of them present only once. The T cells that were sequenced for TCR beta were CD8+ and CD4+ cells from blood. It was negative isolation that provided the CD8+ and CD4+ T cells, whereas TEMRA cells were enriched by FACS. Germline CDR1 and CDR2: MNHEY and SVGEGT. V lost 7 bases and J lost 3; bases outside the gene matches: 12. The CDR3 is made up of 16 amino acids.

What was sequenced was CD4+ T cells from PBMCs. The V call is TRBV6-2 or TRBV6-3, the J call TRBJ2-5; 9 nucleotides align to TRBD2. This TCR was recovered from a human donor with multiple sclerosis. DNA of the CDR3: TGTGCCAGCACCTCATGGGCTAGCGGGGACGAAGAGACCCAGTACTTC. Translating it yields CASTSWASGDEETQYF.